These T cell receptor beta chains were read from a single sample in a study of molecular identifiers for immune sequencing clone quantification. One entry per CDR3 protein, called by TCRdb with MiXCR from the PCR reads. Of approximately 630,000 distinct CDR3 sequences detected, about 25% appear once; the ten largest clones hold around 0.78%. The sequenced material came from naive CD8+ T cells from blood, with Jurkat cell RNA spiked in. Source of these receptors: a human donor in good health. Some libraries in this study had Jurkat cell RNA spiked in. Each CDR3 is given with its conserved first and last residue. The D gene is left open where the match is weak. Some rows have no size entry. The others give once, few or many, or a class for an expanded clone.

size | J | V | D | CDR3 | DNA
- | TRBJ2-2 | TRBV19 | TRBD1 | CASTPTGGPGELFF | TGTGCCAGTACCCCGACAGGGGGGCCCGGGGAGCTGTTTTTT
many | TRBJ2-3 | TRBV5-1 | - | CASAKSGVPTDTQYF | TGCGCCAGCGCCAAATCGGGGGTCCCCACAGATACGCAGTATTTT
many | TRBJ2-3 | TRBV27 | TRBD2 | CASSLLGGSFPDTQYF | TGTGCCAGCAGTTTATTGGGCGGGAGTTTTCCAGATACGCAGTATTTT
few | TRBJ2-1 | TRBV4-3 | TRBD2 | CASSQGTSAYNEQFF | TGCGCCAGCAGCCAAGGGACTAGCGCCTACAATGAGCAGTTCTTC
few | TRBJ2-7 | TRBV3-1 | - | CASSPPGAGEQYF | TGTGCCAGCAGTCCCCCGGGCGCGGGAGAGCAGTACTTC
- | TRBJ2-1 | TRBV27 | TRBD1 | CASSLYALTGGAYNEQFF | TGTGCCAGCAGTTTATATGCTTTGACAGGGGGCGCGTACAATGAGCAGTTCTTC
many | TRBJ1-5 | TRBV6-6 | - | CASSSPGRSNQPQHF | TGTGCCAGCAGTTCCCCGGGGCGAAGCAATCAGCCCCAGCATTTT
- | TRBJ2-7 | TRBV6-5 | - | CASGPCGGCEQYF | TGTGCCAGCGGACCCTGCGGCGGGTGCGAGCAGTACTTC
many | TRBJ1-5 | TRBV7-9 | - | CASSAHPGGNQPQHF | TGTGCCAGCAGCGCCCACCCGGGGGGCAATCAGCCCCAGCATTTT
- | TRBJ1-5 | TRBV6-2/TRBV6-3 | - | CASRQLKGRRNQPQRF | TGTGCCAGCAGACAACTCAAGGGACGGCGCAATCAGCCCCAGCGTTTT
few | TRBJ2-1 | TRBV6-4 | TRBD2 | CASSDPPGLAFDEQFF | TGTGCCAGCAGTGACCCACCGGGACTAGCATTCGATGAGCAGTTCTTC
many | TRBJ2-3 | TRBV7-2 | TRBD2 | CASSLAFAASGGLGLVTDTQYF | TGTGCCAGCAGCTTAGCCTTCGCGGCTAGCGGGGGCCTGGGGCTCGTCACAGATACGCAGTATTTT
many | TRBJ1-5 | TRBV12-3/TRBV12-4 | - | CASSLEGLSNQPQHF | TGTGCCAGCAGTTTAGAGGGGTTGAGCAATCAGCCCCAGCATTTT
- | TRBJ1-5 | TRBV28 | - | CASVADMFSNQPQHF | TGTGCCAGCGTTGCCGACATGTTCAGCAATCAGCCCCAGCATTTT
- | TRBJ2-1 | TRBV11-2 | - | CASSLDRYLGNEQFF | TGTGCCAGCAGCTTAGATAGGTACCTGGGCAATGAGCAGTTCTTC
- | TRBJ2-3 | TRBV30 | TRBD2 | CAWSMIAGMDTQYF | TGTGCCTGGAGTATGATAGCGGGTATGGATACGCAGTATTTT
few | TRBJ1-1 | TRBV10-3 | - | CAISGTGTEAFF | TGTGCCATCAGTGGGACGGGCACTGAAGCTTTCTTT
- | TRBJ2-2 | TRBV12-3/TRBV12-4 | - | CASSLDYTGELFF | TGTGCCAGCAGTTTGGACTATACCGGGGAGCTGTTTTTT
many | TRBJ1-5 | TRBV19 | TRBD1 | CASRDRSNQPQHF | TGTGCCAGTAGGGACAGGAGCAATCAGCCCCAGCATTTT
many | TRBJ2-3 | TRBV20-1 | TRBD2 | CSARDLEVAGVGDTQYF | TGCAGTGCTAGAGATCTGGAGGTAGCGGGGGTTGGAGATACGCAGTATTTT
few | TRBJ1-3 | TRBV7-9 | TRBD1 | CASSSDRGRSGNTIYF | TGTGCCAGCAGCTCAGACAGGGGTCGATCTGGAAACACCATATATTTT
many | TRBJ2-3 | TRBV4-3 | - | CASSQDQPSPTDTQYF | TGCGCCAGCAGCCAAGATCAACCTAGCCCCACAGATACGCAGTATTTT
- | TRBJ2-7 | TRBV27 | - | CASSFAGTGSYEQYF | TGTGCCAGCAGTTTCGCCGGGACGGGCTCCTACGAGCAGTACTTC
few | TRBJ2-1 | TRBV19 | TRBD1 | CASSMAGTGWPETDNEQFF | TGTGCCAGTAGTATGGCCGGGACAGGATGGCCGGAGACCGACAATGAGCAGTTCTTC
few | TRBJ2-4 | TRBV4-3 | - | CASSQDTIHYGKNIQYF | TGCGCCAGCAGCCAAGACACGATCCATTATGGCAAAAACATTCAGTACTTC
many | TRBJ2-3 | TRBV2 | TRBD1 | CASSEAWGQGDTDTQYF | TGTGCCAGCAGTGAAGCTTGGGGACAGGGTGACACAGATACGCAGTATTTT
- | TRBJ1-4 | TRBV4-1 | - | CASSPLPYRGEKLFF | TGCGCCAGCAGCCCACTACCTTACCGGGGGGAAAAACTGTTTTTT
many | TRBJ2-7 | TRBV6-6 | - | CASSLTMAYEQYF | TGTGCCAGCAGTCTGACAATGGCCTACGAGCAGTACTTC
few | TRBJ2-3 | TRBV15 | TRBD2 | CATSRDQGLVGDTQYF | TGTGCCACCAGCAGAGATCAAGGACTAGTTGGAGATACGCAGTATTTT
- | TRBJ1-5 | TRBV5-6 | - | CASSWGHGSNQPQHF | TGTGCCAGCAGCTGGGGACACGGGAGCAATCAGCCCCAGCATTTT
many | TRBJ2-7 | TRBV5-1 | - | CASSPRDRLTYEQYF | TGCGCCAGCAGCCCGAGGGACCGCCTGACCTACGAGCAGTACTTC
- | TRBJ2-4 | TRBV12-3/TRBV12-4 | - | CASIKPGENIQYF | TGTGCCAGCATAAAGCCTGGGGAGAACATTCAGTACTTC
many | TRBJ1-1 | TRBV28 | TRBD1 | CASSEPGQGVMNTEAFF | TGTGCCAGCAGTGAGCCGGGACAGGGTGTAATGAACACTGAAGCTTTCTTT
- | TRBJ1-1 | TRBV21-1 | - | CASSKRGPQRKAFF | TGTGCCAGCAGCAAAAGGGGGCCACAGCGCAAAGCTTTCTTT
few | TRBJ2-1 | TRBV7-8 | - | CASSLVGGAVYNEQFF | TGTGCCAGCAGCTTAGTTGGGGGGGCCGTTTACAATGAGCAGTTCTTC
many | TRBJ2-7 | TRBV4-1 | TRBD2 | CASSQDPLAGYEQYF | TGCGCCAGCAGCCAAGATCCGCTAGCGGGGTATGAGCAGTACTTC
few | TRBJ2-3 | TRBV4-3 | TRBD1 | CASSQDLFGDRVSTDTQYF | TGCGCCAGCAGCCAAGATCTGTTCGGGGACAGGGTTAGCACAGATACGCAGTATTTT
many | TRBJ2-3 | TRBV7-9 | - | CASSLGGYTDTQYF | TGTGCCAGCAGTTTAGGGGGATACACAGATACGCAGTATTTT
- | TRBJ2-7 | TRBV7-3 | TRBD2 | CASSLLAGVEQYF | TGTGCCAGCAGCTTACTAGCGGGAGTCGAGCAGTACTTC
- | TRBJ2-5 | TRBV7-9 | - | CASSLEATTQYF | TGTGCCAGCAGCTTAGAGGCAACGACCCAGTACTTC
- | TRBJ2-1 | TRBV7-9 | - | CASSFTQTGNEQFF | TGTGCCAGCAGCTTTACACAAACCGGGAATGAGCAGTTCTTC